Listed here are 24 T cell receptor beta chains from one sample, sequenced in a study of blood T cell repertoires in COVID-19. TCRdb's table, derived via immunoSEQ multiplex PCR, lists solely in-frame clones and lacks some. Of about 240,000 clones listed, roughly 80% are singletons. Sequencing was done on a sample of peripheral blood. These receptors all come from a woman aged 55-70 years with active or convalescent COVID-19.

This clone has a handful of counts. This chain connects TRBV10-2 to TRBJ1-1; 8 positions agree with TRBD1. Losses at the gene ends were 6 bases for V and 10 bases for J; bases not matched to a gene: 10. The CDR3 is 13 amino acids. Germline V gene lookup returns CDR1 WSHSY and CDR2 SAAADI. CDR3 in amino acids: CASSGFLQGGAFF. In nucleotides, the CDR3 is TGCGCCAGCAGCGGCTTCCTACAGGGGGGAGCTTTCTTT.

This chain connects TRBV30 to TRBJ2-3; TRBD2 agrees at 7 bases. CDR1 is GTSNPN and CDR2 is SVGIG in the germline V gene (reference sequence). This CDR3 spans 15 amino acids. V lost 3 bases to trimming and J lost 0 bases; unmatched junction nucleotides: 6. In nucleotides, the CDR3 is TGTGCCTGGAGAGGGGAGGGGTTGAGCACAGATACGCAGTATTTT. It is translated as CAWRGEGLSTDTQYF.

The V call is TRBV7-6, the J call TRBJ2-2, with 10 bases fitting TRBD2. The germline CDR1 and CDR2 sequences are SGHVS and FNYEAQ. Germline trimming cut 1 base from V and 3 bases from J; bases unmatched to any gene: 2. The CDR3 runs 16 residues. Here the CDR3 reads CASSLGTSGHTGELFF. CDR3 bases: TGTGCCAGCAGCTTAGGGACTAGCGGACACACCGGGGAGCTGTTTTTT. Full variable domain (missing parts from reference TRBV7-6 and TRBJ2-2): GAGVSQSPRYKVTKRGQDVALRCDPISGHVSLYWYRQALGQGPEFLTYFNYEAQQDKSGLPNDRFSAERPEGSISTLTIQRTEQRDSAMYRCASSLGTSGHTGELFFGEGSRLTVL.

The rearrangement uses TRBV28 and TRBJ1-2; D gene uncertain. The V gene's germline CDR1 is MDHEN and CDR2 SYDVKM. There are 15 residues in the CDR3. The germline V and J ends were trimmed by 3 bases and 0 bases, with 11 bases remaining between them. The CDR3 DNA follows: TGTGCCAGCAGTTTGCCAGGAGGAGCTAACTATGGCTACACCTTC. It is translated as CASSLPGGANYGYTF.

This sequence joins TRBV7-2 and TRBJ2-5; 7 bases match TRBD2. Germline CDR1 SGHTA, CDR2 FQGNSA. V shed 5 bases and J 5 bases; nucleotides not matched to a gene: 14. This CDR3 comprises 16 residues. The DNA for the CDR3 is TGTGCCAGCAGCCTCAACCAGCGGGGAGGTGGGGAGACCCAGTACTTC. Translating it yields CASSLNQRGGGETQYF.

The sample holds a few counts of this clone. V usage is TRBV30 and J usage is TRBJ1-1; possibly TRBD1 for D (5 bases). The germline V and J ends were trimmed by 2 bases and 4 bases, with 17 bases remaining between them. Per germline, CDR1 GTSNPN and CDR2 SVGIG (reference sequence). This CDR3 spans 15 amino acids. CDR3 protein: CAWSQFGGPGTEAFF. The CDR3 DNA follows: TGTGCCTGGAGTCAGTTCGGGGGTCCCGGCACTGAAGCTTTCTTT.

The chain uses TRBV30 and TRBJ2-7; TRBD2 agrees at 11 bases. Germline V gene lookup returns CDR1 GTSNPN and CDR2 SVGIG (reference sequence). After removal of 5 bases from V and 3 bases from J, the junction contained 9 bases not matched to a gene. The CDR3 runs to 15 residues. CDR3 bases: TGTGCCTGGCTAGCGGGGGGCAGTGATAACTACGAGCAGTACTTC. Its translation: CAWLAGGSDNYEQYF.

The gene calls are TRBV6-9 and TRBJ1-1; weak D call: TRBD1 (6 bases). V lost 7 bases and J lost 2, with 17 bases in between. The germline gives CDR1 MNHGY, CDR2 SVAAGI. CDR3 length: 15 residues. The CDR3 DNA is TGTGCCAGCATCCAGAAGGGGGAATTTAACACTGAAGCTTTCTTT. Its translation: CASIQKGEFNTEAFF.

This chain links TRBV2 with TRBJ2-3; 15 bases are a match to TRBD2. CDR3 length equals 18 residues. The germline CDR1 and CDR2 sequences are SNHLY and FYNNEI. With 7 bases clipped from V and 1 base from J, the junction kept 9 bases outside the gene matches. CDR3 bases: TGTGCCAGCAAATATAGGACTAGCGGGGGGGCCCGCACAGATACGCAGTATTTT. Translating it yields CASKYRTSGGARTDTQYF.

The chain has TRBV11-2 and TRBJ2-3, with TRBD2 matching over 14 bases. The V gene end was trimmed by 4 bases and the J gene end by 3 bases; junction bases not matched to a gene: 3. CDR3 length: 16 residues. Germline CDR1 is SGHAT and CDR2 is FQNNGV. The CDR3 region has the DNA TGTGCCAGCAGCTCGCGGACTAGCGGGGGGACAGATACGCAGTATTTT. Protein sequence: CASSSRTSGGTDTQYF.

Here the CDR3 DNA reads TGCGCCAGCAGCTTGGGGAAGGACAGGGTTGGGACTTTCTTT. Translated: CASSLGKDRVGTFF. The chain links TRBV5-1 to TRBJ1-1; 8 bases are shared with TRBD1. V lost 0 bases to trimming and J lost 12 bases; unmatched junction nucleotides: 10. CDR3 length: 14 amino acids. The germline gives CDR1 SGHRS, CDR2 YFSETQ. Using reference TRBV5-1 and TRBJ1-1 for the parts outside the CDR3, the full variable domain is KAGVTQTPRYLIKTRGQQVTLSCSPISGHRSVSWYQQTPGQGLQFLFEYFSETQRNKGNFPGRFSGRQFSNSRSEMNVSTLELGDSALYLCASSLGKDRVGTFFGQGTRLTVV.

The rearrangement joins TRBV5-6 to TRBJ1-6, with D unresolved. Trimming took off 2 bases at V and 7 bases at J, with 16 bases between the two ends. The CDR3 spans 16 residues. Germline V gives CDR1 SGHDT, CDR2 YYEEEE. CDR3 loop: CASSLRSGGNNSPLHF. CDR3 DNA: TGTGCCAGCAGCTTACGATCCGGAGGGAACAATTCACCCCTCCACTTT.

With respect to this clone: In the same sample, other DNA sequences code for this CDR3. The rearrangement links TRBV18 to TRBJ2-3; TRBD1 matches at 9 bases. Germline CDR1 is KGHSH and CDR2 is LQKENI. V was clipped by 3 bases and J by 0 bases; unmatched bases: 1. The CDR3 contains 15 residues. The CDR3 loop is CASSPGQGSTDTQYF. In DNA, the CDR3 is TGTGCCAGCTCACCGGGACAGGGAAGCACAGATACGCAGTATTTT.

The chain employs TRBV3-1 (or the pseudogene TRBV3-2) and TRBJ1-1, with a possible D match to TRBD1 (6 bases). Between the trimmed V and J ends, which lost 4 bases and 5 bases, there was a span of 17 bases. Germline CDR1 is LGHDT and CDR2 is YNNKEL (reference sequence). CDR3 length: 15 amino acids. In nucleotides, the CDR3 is TGTGCCAGCAGCCCCCGAGACAGGACTAGTACTGAAGCTTTCTTT. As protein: CASSPRDRTSTEAFF.

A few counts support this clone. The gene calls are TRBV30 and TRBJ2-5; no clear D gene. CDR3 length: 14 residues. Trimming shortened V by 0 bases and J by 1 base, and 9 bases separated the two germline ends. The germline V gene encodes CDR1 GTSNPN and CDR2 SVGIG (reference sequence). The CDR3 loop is CAWSVNALQETQYF. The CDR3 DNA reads TGTGCCTGGAGTGTAAACGCACTCCAAGAGACCCAGTACTTC. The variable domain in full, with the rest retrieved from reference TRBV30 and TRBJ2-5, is SQTIHQWPATLVQPVGSPLSLECTVEGTSNPNLYWYRQAAGRGLQLLFYSVGIGQISSEVPQNLSASRPQDRQFILSSKKLLLSDSGFYLCAWSVNALQETQYFGPGTRLLVL.

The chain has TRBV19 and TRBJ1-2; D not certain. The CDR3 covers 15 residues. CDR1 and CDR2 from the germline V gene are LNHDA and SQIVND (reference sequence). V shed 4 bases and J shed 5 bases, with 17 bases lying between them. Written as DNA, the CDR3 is TGTGCCAGTAGTAATGTATGGCGGGGTCTTTATGGCTACACCTTC. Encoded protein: CASSNVWRGLYGYTF.

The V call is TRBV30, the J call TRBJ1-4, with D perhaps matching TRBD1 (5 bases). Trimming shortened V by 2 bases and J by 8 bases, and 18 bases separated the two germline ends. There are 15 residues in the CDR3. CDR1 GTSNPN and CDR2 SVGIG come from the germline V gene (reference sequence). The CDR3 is CAWSFTGSLGEKLFF. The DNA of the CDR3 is TGTGCCTGGAGTTTTACAGGAAGCCTCGGGGAAAAACTGTTTTTT.

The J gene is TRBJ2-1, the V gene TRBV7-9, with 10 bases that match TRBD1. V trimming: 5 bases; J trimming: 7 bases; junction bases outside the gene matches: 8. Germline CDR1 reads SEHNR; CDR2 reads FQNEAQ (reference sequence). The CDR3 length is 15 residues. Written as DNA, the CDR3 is TGTGCCAGCAGCCCCGGACAGGGGGATAGGAATGAGCAGTTCTTC. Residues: CASSPGQGDRNEQFF. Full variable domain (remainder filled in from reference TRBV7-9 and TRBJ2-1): DTGVSQNPRHKITKRGQNVTFRCDPISEHNRLYWYRQTLGQGPEFLTYFQNEAQLEKSRLLSDRFSAERPKGSFSTLEIQRTEQGDSAMYLCASSPGQGDRNEQFFGPGTRLTVL.

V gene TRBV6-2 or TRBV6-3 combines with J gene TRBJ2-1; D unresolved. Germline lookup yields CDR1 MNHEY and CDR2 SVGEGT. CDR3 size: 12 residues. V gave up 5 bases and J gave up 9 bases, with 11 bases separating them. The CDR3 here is CASSDRVGEQFF. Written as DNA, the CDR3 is TGTGCCAGCAGTGATCGGGTGGGTGAGCAGTTCTTC.

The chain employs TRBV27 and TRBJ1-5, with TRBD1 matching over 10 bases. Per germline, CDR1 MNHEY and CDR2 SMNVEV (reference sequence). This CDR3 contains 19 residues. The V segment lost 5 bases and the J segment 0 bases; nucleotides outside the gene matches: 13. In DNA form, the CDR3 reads TGTGCCAGCAGTCCGTGGGACAGGGGTCCCCTGTATAGCAATCAGCCCCAGCATTTT. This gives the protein CASSPWDRGPLYSNQPQHF.

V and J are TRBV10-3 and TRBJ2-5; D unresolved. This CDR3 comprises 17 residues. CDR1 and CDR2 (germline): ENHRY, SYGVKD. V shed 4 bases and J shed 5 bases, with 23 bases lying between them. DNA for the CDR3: TGTGCCATCAGTGCCGGTCTACGAGGTACCGGCCTCGAGACCCAGTACTTC. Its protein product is CAISAGLRGTGLETQYF.

The CDR3 spells CASSETSTAPSGYTF. The DNA of the CDR3 is TGTGCCAGCAGCGAAACGTCGACAGCCCCAAGTGGCTACACCTTC. The chain has TRBV7-8 and TRBJ1-2; D might be TRBD1 (5 bases). Germline V gene lookup returns CDR1 SGHVS and CDR2 FQNEAQ. The CDR3 covers 15 residues. V was cut by 5 bases and J by 7 bases, with 20 bases left in between.

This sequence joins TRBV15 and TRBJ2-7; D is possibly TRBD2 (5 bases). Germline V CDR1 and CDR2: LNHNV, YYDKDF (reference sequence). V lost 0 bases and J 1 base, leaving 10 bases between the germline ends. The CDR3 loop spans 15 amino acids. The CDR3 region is CATSRDPGRSYEQYF. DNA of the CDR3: TGTGCCACCAGCAGAGATCCGGGAAGATCCTACGAGCAGTACTTC. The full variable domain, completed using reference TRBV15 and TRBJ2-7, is DAMVIQNPRYQVTQFGKPVTLSCSQTLNHNVMYWYQQKSSQAPKLLFHYYDKDFNNEADTPDNFQSRRPNTSFCFLDIRSPGLGDTAMYLCATSRDPGRSYEQYFGPGTRLTVT.

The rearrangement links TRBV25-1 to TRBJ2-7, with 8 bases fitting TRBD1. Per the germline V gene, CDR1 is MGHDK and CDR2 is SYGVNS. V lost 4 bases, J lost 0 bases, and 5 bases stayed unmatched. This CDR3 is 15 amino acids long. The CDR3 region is CASSARQGYSYEQYF. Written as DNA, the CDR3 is TGTGCCAGCAGTGCTCGACAGGGGTACTCCTACGAGCAGTACTTC.